The present TCR beta chain was sequenced within a study of cytomegalovirus exposure and HLA in healthy donors. The CDR3 extends over 13 amino acids. CDR1 MNHNS and CDR2 SASEGT come from the germline V gene. Trimming stripped 7 bases from V and 3 bases from J, with 13 bases between. The PCR was carried out with 60 Vbeta primers and 13 Jbeta primers. Profiling relied on immunoSEQ multiplex PCR, and the TCRdb table lists in-frame clones only, not all of them. The sample has about 62,000 clones; the top ten hold approximately 5.6%. Specimen: PBMCs. The chain recombines TRBV6-1 with TRBJ2-7; a possible D gene is TRBD2 (5 bases). This TCR was sampled from a man younger than 45 in good health and CMV-seropositive. This CDR3 is CASTLAENYEQYF. In nucleotides, the CDR3 is TGTGCCAGCACCCTAGCAGAGAACTACGAGCAGTACTTC.